A selection of T cell receptor beta chains follows, all from one sample in a study of shared clonotypes between healthy human individuals. Only in-frame clones appear in the TCRdb table, and some are missing; sequencing was by immunoSEQ multiplex PCR. The repertoire holds some 1.5 million clones, with more than 95% as singletons. The sample was naive CD4+ T cells sorted from blood. The receptors stem from a man aged 25 to 40 in good health. The CDR3 runs from the conserved cysteine through the conserved F or W. The D gene is left open where the match is weak. Only some rows state a clone size, as once, few, many or a class for expanded clones.

clone_size,v_call,d_call,j_call,cdr3_nt,cdr3_aa
-,TRBV7-3,-,TRBJ2-5,TGTGCCAGCAGCGTCAGAGGGACCCAGTACTTC,CASSVRGTQYF
-,TRBV9,-,TRBJ1-2,TGTGCCAGCAGCGTAGGTGACACGTCCTATGGCTACACCTTC,CASSVGDTSYGYTF
-,TRBV9,TRBD2,TRBJ2-3,TGTGCCAGCAGCGTAACTAGCGGGCGCACAGATACGCAGTATTTT,CASSVTSGRTDTQYF
-,TRBV15,TRBD2,TRBJ2-1,TGTGCCACCAGGGATAGCGGGAGCTATGAGCAGTTCTTC,CATRDSGSYEQFF
-,TRBV11-3,TRBD1,TRBJ1-1,TGTGCCAGCAGCTTAGGCGGGACAGTAGACACTGAAGCTTTCTTT,CASSLGGTVDTEAFF
once,TRBV29-1,TRBD2,TRBJ2-2,TGCAGCGTCAGGGGACTAGCGGGAGGACTAGCGAACACCGGGGAGCTGTTTTTT,CSVRGLAGGLANTGELFF
few,TRBV6-7,-,TRBJ1-2,TGTGCCAGCCAATTAAGGACAGTACAGACCTTC,CASQLRTVQTF
-,TRBV10-3,TRBD1,TRBJ2-7,TGTGCCATCAGCCTGGGACAGGTCCTCAACTACGAGCAGTACTTC,CAISLGQVLNYEQYF
-,TRBV6-4,-,TRBJ1-4,TGTGCCAGCAGTGAGTTCGTCTCGAAGGAAAAACTGTTTTTT,CASSEFVSKEKLFF
-,TRBV2,TRBD2,TRBJ2-1,TGTGCCAGCGGAAGCGGGAGACTACATACAGAGCAGTTCTTC,CASGSGRLHTEQFF
-,TRBV5-4,-,TRBJ1-1,TGTGCCAGCAGCTTGGAGAGGGTGGGGAACACTGAAGCTTTCTTT,CASSLERVGNTEAFF
-,TRBV6-1,-,TRBJ2-7,TGTGCCAGCAGTAGATATAACGAGCAGTACTTC,CASSRYNEQYF
-,TRBV6-1,-,TRBJ2-7,TGTGCCAGCAGTGAAGCTTTCAACTACGAGCAGTACTTC,CASSEAFNYEQYF
-,TRBV18,TRBD1,TRBJ1-5,TGTGCCAGCTCTTCTCAGGGGGACAGCAATCAGCCCCAGCATTTT,CASSSQGDSNQPQHF
-,TRBV19,TRBD1,TRBJ2-6,TGTGCCAGTAGTATCCGACAGGGGGCGGGATCTGGGGCCAACGTCCTGACTTTC,CASSIRQGAGSGANVLTF
once,TRBV7-9,TRBD1,TRBJ2-2,TGTGCCAGCAGCTTATTACTTGGACAGGGGACCGGGGAGCTGTTTTTT,CASSLLLGQGTGELFF
-,TRBV6-4,TRBD2,TRBJ2-2,TGTGCCAGCAGGATTAGCGGGAGAATTCCCGGGGAGCTGTTTTTT,CASRISGRIPGELFF
-,TRBV20-1,-,TRBJ2-3,TGCAGTGCTAGAACCCCGGCTGAGCAGTATTTT,CSARTPAEQYF
-,TRBV18,TRBD2,TRBJ2-7,TGTGCCAGCTCACCACCTTTCGGGACTAGCGGGGGGGACGAGCAGTACTTC,CASSPPFGTSGGDEQYF
-,TRBV5-1,-,TRBJ1-4,TGCGCCAGCAGCTCGGGTGGTAATGAAAAACTGTTTTTT,CASSSGGNEKLFF
-,TRBV4-3,TRBD2,TRBJ2-1,TGCGCCAGCAGCCAAGTCCTAGGGACTAGCGGGACCTCCTACAATGAGCAGTTCTTC,CASSQVLGTSGTSYNEQFF
-,TRBV19,-,TRBJ2-6,TGTGCCAGTAGTATAGTGTGGAGCTCTGGGGCCAACGTCCTGACTTTC,CASSIVWSSGANVLTF
-,TRBV7-2,-,TRBJ1-2,TGTGCCAGCAGCTCCCTTAACTATGGCTACACCTTC,CASSSLNYGYTF
-,TRBV27,-,TRBJ2-5,TGTGCCAGCAGTCCGACTCGGGGCAGGGTTCAGACCCAGTACTTC,CASSPTRGRVQTQYF
-,TRBV4-3,TRBD2,TRBJ2-1,TGCGCCAGCAGCCCCCGAGGAAGCGGGACCTACAATGAGCAGTTCTTC,CASSPRGSGTYNEQFF
-,TRBV14,-,TRBJ1-2,TGTGCCAGCAGCCCCCTTGACGGCCTCTGGGGCTACACCTTC,CASSPLDGLWGYTF
-,TRBV10-3,TRBD1,TRBJ1-2,TGTGCCATCTTCGGACAGGACTTAGCTAACTATGGCTACACCTTC,CAIFGQDLANYGYTF
-,TRBV27,-,TRBJ2-2,TGTGCCAGCAGTTTTAACAGGGCGTCGAACACCGGGGAGCTGTTTTTT,CASSFNRASNTGELFF
-,TRBV11-2,-,TRBJ2-3,TGTGCCAGCACCCAATATACGCGGGCGGGTACGCAGTATTTT,CASTQYTRAGTQYF
-,TRBV7-8,-,TRBJ2-1,TGTGCCAGCAGCTTAGGTGTTAAAGGCGAGCTCCTTTTGGGGGAGCAGTTCTTC,CASSLGVKGELLLGEQFF
-,TRBV9,-,TRBJ2-1,TGTGCCAGCAGCGTTCATACCTACAATGAGCAGTTCTTC,CASSVHTYNEQFF
-,TRBV9,-,TRBJ1-1,TGTGCCAGCAGCGTACAGGGCATGGGGTCTGAAGCTTTCTTT,CASSVQGMGSEAFF
once,TRBV2,-,TRBJ1-5,TGTGCCAGCAGTCAAACCAATAGCAATCAGCCCCAGCATTTT,CASSQTNSNQPQHF
-,TRBV11-2,-,TRBJ1-5,TGTGCCAGCAGCTTAGATCCCTTCCCGGGGGGGGGTTTTAGCAATCAGCCCCAGCATTTT,CASSLDPFPGGGFSNQPQHF
-,TRBV5-1,TRBD2,TRBJ2-1,TGCGCCAGCAGCTTGGAACTAGCGGGCTACAATGAGCAGTTCTTC,CASSLELAGYNEQFF
-,TRBV28,-,TRBJ2-2,TGTGCCAGCAGCGCCCGCGGGGAGCTGTTTTTT,CASSARGELFF
-,TRBV5-1,-,TRBJ2-3,TGCGCCAGCAGCTTGTCAGAGACCAATACGCAGTATTTT,CASSLSETNTQYF
-,TRBV19,-,TRBJ2-7,TGTGCCAGTAGTACAGGAGGTCGCAACGAGCAGTACTTC,CASSTGGRNEQYF
-,TRBV4-2,TRBD2,TRBJ2-7,TGTGCCAGCAGCGCGGGACTAGCGGACCGCTCCTACGAGCAGTACTTC,CASSAGLADRSYEQYF